The 20 T cell receptor beta chains reported below all come from one sample, sequenced in a study of blood T cell repertoires in COVID-19. Here immunoSEQ multiplex PCR was the method, and the copy in TCRdb shows in-frame clones only, minus some. The table shows around 79,000 clones, with about 80% occurring only once. Sequenced sample: peripheral blood. The receptors originated from a woman in her fifties or sixties with acute or convalescent COVID-19.

The chain has TRBV3-1 (or the pseudogene TRBV3-2) and TRBJ2-1; D is unclear. Germline loops: CDR1 LGHDT, CDR2 YNNKEL (reference sequence). The germline V and J ends were trimmed by 0 bases and 8 bases, with 5 bases remaining between them. The CDR3 runs to 12 residues. The CDR3 spells CASSQDRDEQFF. The CDR3, as DNA: TGTGCCAGCAGCCAAGATAGAGATGAGCAGTTCTTC.

This chain connects TRBV6-5 to TRBJ2-1; TRBD2 matches 7 bases. CDR1 is MNHEY, CDR2 SVGAGI, per germline. CDR3 length: 14 amino acids. Germline trimming cut 8 bases from V and 8 bases from J; bases unmatched to any gene: 12. The CDR3 bases are TGTGCCAGCCGAGGCGGGGGAGAATCCGATGAGCAGTTCTTC. This codes for CASRGGGESDEQFF.

The rearrangement links TRBV9 to TRBJ1-3; the D is unclear. Germline V lookup: CDR1 SGDLS, CDR2 YYNGEE. This CDR3 is 14 amino acids long. Trimming took off 5 bases at V and 0 bases at J, with 9 bases between the two ends. Here the CDR3 reads CASSQLSSGNTIYF. CDR3 DNA: TGTGCCAGCAGTCAACTGAGCTCTGGAAACACCATATATTTT.

On this clone itself: This CDR3 is also generated by other DNA sequences in the sample. The chain employs TRBV27 and TRBJ1-6, with unresolved D. Germline CDR1 is MNHEY and CDR2 is SMNVEV (reference sequence). This CDR3 is built from 13 residues. Trimming pared 3 bases from V and 5 bases from J, leaving 5 bases between. CDR3: CASSFRNNSPLHF. The CDR3 DNA reads as TGTGCCAGCAGTTTCAGAAATAATTCACCCCTCCACTTT.

The V gene is TRBV7-6, the J gene TRBJ1-1; tentatively, D is TRBD1 (5 bases). The CDR3 sequence is 15 residues long. The germline V gene encodes CDR1 SGHVS and CDR2 FNYEAQ. V was cut by 5 bases and J by 1 base, with 14 bases left in between. CDR3: CASSDFWTQNTEAFF. The DNA of the CDR3 is TGTGCCAGCAGCGATTTCTGGACACAGAACACTGAAGCTTTCTTT.

The genes are TRBV3-1 (or the pseudogene TRBV3-2) and TRBJ2-1; the D is unclear. Germline CDR1 LGHDT, CDR2 YNNKEL (reference sequence). The CDR3 is 11 residues long. The germline V and J ends were trimmed by 2 bases and 9 bases, with 5 bases remaining between them. The CDR3 nucleotides are TGTGCCAGCAGCCAAACTCCTGAGCAGTTCTTC. Amino acids: CASSQTPEQFF.

Concerning this clone: This CDR3 is also generated by other DNA sequences in the sample. The chain couples TRBV5-1 to TRBJ1-1, with unresolved D. The CDR3 length is 13 residues. With 0 bases removed from V and 0 bases from J, the gap between germline ends came to 3 bases. Germline V gene data show CDR1 as SGHRS and CDR2 as YFSETQ. The CDR3 DNA sequence: TGCGCCAGCAGCTTGGCTGTGAACACTGAAGCTTTCTTT. It encodes CASSLAVNTEAFF.

This clone was seen just once. CDR3 residues: CASSWDRDSPLHF. The CDR3 DNA reads TGTGCCAGTAGTTGGGACAGGGATTCACCCCTCCACTTT. The rearrangement links TRBV19 to TRBJ1-6; TRBD1 matches at 9 bases. With V trimmed by 5 bases and J by 8 bases, 1 base remained unmatched. Germline lookup yields CDR1 LNHDA and CDR2 SQIVND (reference sequence). This CDR3 has 13 amino acids.

This chain connects TRBV3-1 (or the pseudogene TRBV3-2) to TRBJ2-7; 9 nucleotides match TRBD1. The CDR3 runs to 13 residues. Germline V gene data show CDR1 as LGHDT and CDR2 as YNNKEL (reference sequence). After removal of 8 bases from V and 4 bases from J, the junction contained 6 bases not matched to a gene. Written as DNA, the CDR3 is TGTGCCAGCCAGGACAGGGGTCGTTACGAGCAGTACTTC. This encodes CASQDRGRYEQYF.

This clone was detected only once. The chain employs TRBV6-1 and TRBJ1-2; the D gene is possibly TRBD1 (5 bases). The ends were cut back, 2 bases at V and 4 bases at J, with 20 bases in the middle. From germline, CDR1 is MNHNS and CDR2 SASEGT. The CDR3 totals 17 residues. DNA of the CDR3: TGTGCCAGCAGTGAAACGGGACTACGACCTAACCCCTATGGCTACACCTTC. Protein: CASSETGLRPNPYGYTF.

This chain uses TRBV14 with TRBJ1-2, with 8 bases lining up with TRBD1. Losses at the gene ends were 0 bases for V and 6 bases for J; bases not matched to a gene: 6. CDR3 length equals 15 residues. Germline assignment: CDR1 SGHDN and CDR2 FVKESK. The CDR3 bases are TGTGCCAGCAGCCAAGATGTGGGACAGGCGAATGGCTACACCTTC. As protein: CASSQDVGQANGYTF.

This chain joins TRBV15 and TRBJ2-1; perhaps TRBD2 as D (7 bases). The CDR3 runs to 18 residues. In germline, CDR1 is LNHNV, CDR2 YYDKDF (reference sequence). The germline V and J ends were trimmed by 5 bases and 7 bases, with 27 bases remaining between them. CDR3 residues: CATSSKGSGGPNPNEQFF. CDR3 nucleotides: TGTGCCACCAGCTCCAAGGGGTCGGGGGGCCCCAATCCGAATGAGCAGTTCTTC.

The DNA of the CDR3 is TGCGCCAGCAGCTTGGTCGGTGAAAAACTGTTTTTT. Encoded protein: CASSLVGEKLFF. The rearrangement uses TRBV5-1 and TRBJ1-4; D gene ambiguous. The length of the CDR3 is 12 residues. The germline CDR1 and CDR2 sequences are SGHRS and YFSETQ. Trimming shortened V by 0 bases and J by 7 bases, and 4 bases separated the two germline ends.

This clone came up once. The chain uses TRBV15 and TRBJ1-3; the D is unclear. Germline V gene sequence: CDR1 LNHNV, CDR2 YYDKDF (reference sequence). With 2 bases removed from V and 0 bases from J, the gap between germline ends came to 11 bases. The CDR3 has 16 amino acids. This CDR3 reads CATSRSTPISGNTIYF. The CDR3 DNA is TGTGCCACCAGCAGATCGACACCTATCTCTGGAAACACCATATATTTT. Full variable domain (outside the CDR3, taken from reference TRBV15 and TRBJ1-3): DAMVIQNPRYQVTQFGKPVTLSCSQTLNHNVMYWYQQKSSQAPKLLFHYYDKDFNNEADTPDNFQSRRPNTSFCFLDIRSPGLGDTAMYLCATSRSTPISGNTIYFGEGSWLTVV.

The rearrangement uses TRBV18 and TRBJ2-3, with 11 bases aligning to TRBD2. Germline CDR1 and CDR2: KGHSH and LQKENI. Unmatched junction bases numbered 6, after V lost 3 bases and J lost 4 bases. The CDR3 loop spans 16 amino acids. As DNA, the CDR3 is TGTGCCAGCTCACCCTCCACTAGCGGGGGAGCAGATACGCAGTATTTT. This translates into CASSPSTSGGADTQYF.

Of note for this clone: At the DNA level, this CDR3 is encoded by other sequences in the same sample as well. This chain links TRBV18 with TRBJ1-6; 9 nucleotides agree with TRBD1. J was trimmed by 4 bases and V by 3 bases; bases with no gene match: 1. Germline lookup yields CDR1 KGHSH and CDR2 LQKENI. This CDR3 spans 15 amino acids. CDR3 protein: CASSPGTGYNSPLHF. The CDR3 nucleotides are TGTGCCAGCTCACCCGGGACAGGGTATAATTCACCCCTCCACTTT. The whole variable domain, remainder taken from reference TRBV18 and TRBJ1-6, is NAGVMQNPRHLVRRRGQEARLRCSPMKGHSHVYWYRQLPEEGLKFMVYLQKENIIDESGMPKERFSAEFPKEGPSILRIQQVVRGDSAAYFCASSPGTGYNSPLHFGNGTRLTVT.

This chain connects TRBV6-5 to TRBJ1-5; TRBD1 matches 8 bases. CDR1 is MNHEY, CDR2 SVGAGI, per germline. The CDR3 length is 15 residues. The junction had 10 bases not matched to a gene; V was cut back by 6 bases and J by 6 bases. This chain's CDR3 is CASRLGQGGRQPQHF. The DNA for the CDR3 is TGTGCCAGCAGACTAGGACAGGGAGGGCGTCAGCCCCAGCATTTT.

This clone was recorded once. This chain connects TRBV5-1 to TRBJ2-7; maybe TRBD1 (6 bases). Germline CDR1 reads SGHRS; CDR2 reads YFSETQ. This CDR3 contains 13 residues. The V gene lost 2 bases and the J gene lost 5 bases, with 11 bases spanning the gap. In nucleotides, the CDR3 is TGCGCCAGCAGCTTCGGACGGACAGACGAGCAGTACTTC. Its translation is CASSFGRTDEQYF.

The chain combines TRBV3-1 (or the pseudogene TRBV3-2) with TRBJ1-3; D possibly corresponds to TRBD1 (5 bases). Germline CDR1 is LGHDT and CDR2 is YNNKEL (reference sequence). Trimming removed 1 base at V and 0 bases at J, with 7 bases between. This CDR3 region has 15 residues. This CDR3 is CASSQVQGSGNTIYF. CDR3 sequence (DNA): TGTGCCAGCAGCCAAGTTCAGGGCTCTGGAAACACCATATATTTT.

This chain links TRBV18 with TRBJ2-2; D is unresolved. The CDR3 loop spans 16 amino acids. V lost 2 bases and J 0 bases, leaving 10 bases between the germline ends. Germline-derived CDR1 and CDR2 are KGHSH and LQKENI. The CDR3, as DNA: TGTGCCAGCTCACCATCTCCCAGTCCGAACACCGGGGAGCTGTTTTTT. The encoded protein is CASSPSPSPNTGELFF.